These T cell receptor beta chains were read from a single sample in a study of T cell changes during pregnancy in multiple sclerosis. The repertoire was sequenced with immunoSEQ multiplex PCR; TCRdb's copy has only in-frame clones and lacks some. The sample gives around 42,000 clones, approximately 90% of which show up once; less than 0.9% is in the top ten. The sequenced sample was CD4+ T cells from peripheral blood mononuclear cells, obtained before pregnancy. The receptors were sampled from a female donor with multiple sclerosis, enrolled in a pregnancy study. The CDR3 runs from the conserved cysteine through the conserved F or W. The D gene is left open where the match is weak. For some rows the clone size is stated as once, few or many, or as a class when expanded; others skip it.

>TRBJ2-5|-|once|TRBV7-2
TGTGCCAGCAGCCAAGCCCACCTGGGGCCTGAAGAGACCCAGTACTTC
CASSQAHLGPEETQYF
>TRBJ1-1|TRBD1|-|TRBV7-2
TGTGCCAGCAGACCCTCAGGGGGCCGCGCTGAAGCTTTCTTT
CASRPSGGRAEAFF
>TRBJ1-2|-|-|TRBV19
TGTGCCAGTAGTAAGATAAACAGGGATAACTATGGCTACACCTTC
CASSKINRDNYGYTF
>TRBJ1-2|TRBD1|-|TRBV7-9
TGTGCCAGCAGGACGGGACAGGGGACATATGGCTACACCTTC
CASRTGQGTYGYTF
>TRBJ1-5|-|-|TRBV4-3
TGCGCCAGCAGCCACGACCGGGATCAGCCCCAGCATTTT
CASSHDRDQPQHF
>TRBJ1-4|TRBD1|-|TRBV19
TGTGCCAGTAGTATAGTGGGACAGGGTAATGAAAAACTGTTTTTT
CASSIVGQGNEKLFF
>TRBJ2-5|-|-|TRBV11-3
TGTGCCAGCAGCCCAGGACCTAGACAGGCCAAAGAGACCCAGTACTTC
CASSPGPRQAKETQYF
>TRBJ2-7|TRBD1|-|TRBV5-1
TGCGCCAGCAGCCGCTTAGACAGGGACGCCTACGAGCAGTACTTC
CASSRLDRDAYEQYF
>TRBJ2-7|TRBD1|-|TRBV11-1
TGTGCCAGCAGGGCCTGGGACAGGGATGGGCAGTACTTC
CASRAWDRDGQYF
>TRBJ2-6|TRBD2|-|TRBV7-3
TGTGCCAGCAGCTTAGGGAGGGGTTCCGGGGCCAACGTCCTGACTTTC
CASSLGRGSGANVLTF
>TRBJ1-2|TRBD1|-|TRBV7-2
TGTGCCAGCAGCCCAGCCCCGGGACAGAGGCGCAACTATGGCTACACCTTC
CASSPAPGQRRNYGYTF
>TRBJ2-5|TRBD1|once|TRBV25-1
TGTGCCAGCAGTGAACACAGGGGGCCAGAGACCCAGTACTTC
CASSEHRGPETQYF
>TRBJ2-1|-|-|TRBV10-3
TGTGCCATCAGTGAGACCCGGGGGAGCTACAATGAGCAGTTCTTC
CAISETRGSYNEQFF
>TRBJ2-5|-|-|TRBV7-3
TGTGCCAGCAGCCTTCGAATGCGAGAGACCCAGTACTTC
CASSLRMRETQYF
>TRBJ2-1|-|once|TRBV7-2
TGTGCCAGCAGCCCCCAGGGGCTGGTTAATGAGCAGTTCTTC
CASSPQGLVNEQFF
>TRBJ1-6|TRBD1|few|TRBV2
TGTGCCAGCAGGGGACAGGCGAGCTCCTATAATTCACCCCTCCACTTT
CASRGQASSYNSPLHF
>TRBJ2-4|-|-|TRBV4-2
TGTGCCAGCAGCCCAGGACAGTTTCTAGCCAAAAACATTCAGTACTTC
CASSPGQFLAKNIQYF
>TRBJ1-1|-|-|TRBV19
TGTGCCAGTAGTATAGGCGTCATGACTGAAGCTTTCTTT
CASSIGVMTEAFF
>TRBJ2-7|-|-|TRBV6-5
TGTGCCAGCAGTTACAGCGTCGGAACCTCCTACGAGCAGTACTTC
CASSYSVGTSYEQYF
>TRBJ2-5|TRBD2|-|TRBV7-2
TGTGCCAGCAGCTTAGGGGGGACTAGCGGGGGACAAGAGACCCAGTACTTC
CASSLGGTSGGQETQYF
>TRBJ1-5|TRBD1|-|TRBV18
TGTGCCAGCTCACCCTCTCGGACAGGGGGTCAGCCCCAGCATTTT
CASSPSRTGGQPQHF
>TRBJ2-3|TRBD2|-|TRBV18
TGTGCCAGCCTAGCGGGGGTCTTGGATACGCAGTATTTT
CASLAGVLDTQYF
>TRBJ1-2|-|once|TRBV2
TGTGCCAGCAAAGTGACTGGAGGAAACTATGGCTACACCTTC
CASKVTGGNYGYTF
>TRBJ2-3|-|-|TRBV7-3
TGTGCCAGCAGTTCGGAGGGGCAGAACACAGATACGCAGTATTTT
CASSSEGQNTDTQYF
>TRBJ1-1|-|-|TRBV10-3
TGTGCCATCAGGGGACTTTCTGGGTACACTGAAGCTTTCTTT
CAIRGLSGYTEAFF